A single sample gave rise to the 11 T cell receptor beta chains below, sequenced in a study of liver allograft versus peripheral blood T cells. Background on the study: Recipients' peripheral blood supplied the T cell receptor repertoires against which those in transplanted livers were compared.

One entry per CDR3 protein results from TCRdb running MiXCR on the reads. This table holds 8,000 to 9,000 distinct CDR3 sequences, about a sixth found once. These receptors originate from a human patient who had a liver transplant. The T cells may come from the graft donor.

Points on this clonotype: A much more abundant neighbour one base away suggests this may be a read error. The chain links TRBV6-1 to TRBJ1-5; possible D gene TRBD1, 6 bases. The CDR3 length is 14 residues. CDR1 MNHNS and CDR2 SASEGT come from the germline V gene. This chain's CDR3 is CARSEREGGQPQHF. CDR3 DNA sequence: TGTGCCAGAAGTGAAAGGGAGGGGGGTCAGCCCCAGCATTTT.

About this clonotype: A read error may explain this, as a much larger clone is one base away. This chain links TRBV6-9 with TRBJ2-7; D is perhaps TRBD2 (6 bases). CDR3 size: 14 residues. Germline CDR1 and CDR2: MNHGY and SVAAGI. The CDR3 loop reads CANSEAWGRNEQYF. The CDR3 DNA is TGTGCCAACAGTGAAGCCTGGGGGAGGAACGAGCAGTACTTC.

By sample share, this clonotype is medium-sized. V and J are TRBV19 and TRBJ1-5; 9 bases agree with TRBD1. The CDR3 spans 14 residues. Trimming removed 5 bases from V and 5 bases from J; junction bases left unmatched: 4. In germline, CDR1 is LNHDA, CDR2 SQIVND (reference sequence). In nucleotides, the CDR3 is TGTGCCAGTAGTCCCCGACAGGGGGATCAGCCCCAGCATTTT. This codes for CASSPRQGDQPQHF.

This clonotype is labeled medium-sized (0.01 to 0.1%). V is TRBV19 and J is TRBJ2-7; the D gene is possibly TRBD1 (6 bases). Germline-derived CDR1 and CDR2 are LNHDA and SQIVND (reference sequence). The CDR3 covers 15 residues. V lost 3 bases, J lost 0 bases, and 12 bases lay in between. CDR3 nucleotide sequence: TGTGCCAGTAGTATTGGTAGACAGGCCTCCTACGAGCAGTACTTC. This gives the protein CASSIGRQASYEQYF.

By proportion, this clonotype is medium-sized (0.01 to 0.1%). The CDR3 region has the DNA TGTGCCAGCCACCTTTCGCCCCAAGAAGAAAACTATGGCTACACCTTC. The encoded protein is CASHLSPQEENYGYTF. The rearrangement uses TRBV6-1 and TRBJ1-2; D is uncertain. The CDR3 has 16 residues. With 8 bases removed from V and 2 bases from J, the gap between germline ends came to 21 bases. Germline V gives CDR1 MNHNS, CDR2 SASEGT.

This chain links TRBV9 with TRBJ2-1; possible D gene TRBD2, 5 bases. Germline V CDR1 and CDR2: SGDLS, YYNGEE. The CDR3 is 17 amino acids. The germline V and J ends were trimmed by 1 base and 1 base, with 15 bases remaining between them. The CDR3 reads CASSVHDSPGSYNEQFF. The CDR3 region has the DNA TGTGCCAGCAGCGTACACGATTCCCCGGGATCCTACAATGAGCAGTTCTTC. The full variable domain, in which reference TRBV9 and TRBJ2-1 provide the parts outside the CDR3, is DSGVTQTPKHLITATGQRVTLRCSPRSGDLSVYWYQQSLDQGLQFLIQYYNGEERAKGNILERFSAQQFPDLHSELNLSSLELGDSALYFCASSVHDSPGSYNEQFFGPGTRLTVL.

In its sample, this clonotype is medium-sized. This chain links TRBV6-1 with TRBJ1-1; D gene unclear. CDR3 size: 12 residues. Germline V lookup: CDR1 MNHNS, CDR2 SASEGT. Trimming removed 0 bases from V and 8 bases from J, with 7 bases in between. CDR3 protein: CASSEAAEEAFF. CDR3 sequence (DNA): TGTGCCAGCAGTGAAGCTGCGGAAGAAGCTTTCTTT.

A remark on this clonotype: A much bigger clone sits one base away, suggesting this may be a read error. The V gene is TRBV19, the J gene TRBJ1-1; D is possibly TRBD1 (6 bases). The V and J ends lost 5 bases and 6 bases respectively, with 13 bases between them. CDR3 size: 13 residues. Germline CDR1 reads LNHDA; CDR2 reads SQIVND (reference sequence). Written as DNA, the CDR3 is TGTGCCAGTAGTTCGGGCAGGGGCCCTGAAGCTTTCTTT. Its translation is CASSSGRGPEAFF.

This rearrangement joins TRBV30 to TRBJ1-2; tentative D call: TRBD1 (5 bases). The CDR3 is made up of 11 amino acids. Germline CDR1 reads GTSNPN; CDR2 reads SVGIG (reference sequence). Trimming pared 5 bases from V and 8 bases from J, leaving 12 bases between. CDR3 in amino acids: CAWATGRGYTF. CDR3 DNA: TGTGCCTGGGCTACAGGAAGGGGCTACACCTTC.

By its share, this clonotype is medium-sized. The rearrangement joins TRBV19 to TRBJ1-6; TRBD1 agrees at 8 bases. The V and J ends lost 6 bases and 5 bases, in that order; junction bases with no gene match: 6. In germline, CDR1 is LNHDA, CDR2 SQIVND (reference sequence). There are 15 residues in the CDR3. For the CDR3, the DNA is TGTGCCAGTAGAACCCCGGGACAGGATAATTCACCCCTCCACTTT. Protein: CASRTPGQDNSPLHF.

The rearrangement uses TRBV10-2 and TRBJ1-4, with 7 bases matching TRBD1. The CDR3 runs 15 residues. Germline CDR1 reads WSHSY; CDR2 reads SAAADI. The V and J ends lost 5 bases and 8 bases, in that order; junction bases with no gene match: 11. CDR3: CASSIDRVGREKLFF. The CDR3 DNA reads TGCGCCAGCAGTATCGACAGGGTGGGGAGAGAAAAACTGTTTTTT.